Below, 19 T cell receptor beta chains from the same sample are listed, as sequenced in a study of blood T cell repertoires in COVID-19. Sequencing used immunoSEQ multiplex PCR; TCRdb keeps in-frame clones, though not all of them. The data show under 150,000 clones, with about 87% seen just once and approximately 4% held by the top ten. The specimen sequenced was PBMCs or T cells enriched from blood (not recorded which). The receptor source for this set is a man aged 45 to 65 in a cohort exposed to, infected with or recovered from COVID-19 (not recorded which).

This chain links TRBV6-4 with TRBJ2-5; D remains unclear. The V gene lost 2 bases and the J gene lost 5 bases, with 9 bases spanning the gap. The length of the CDR3 is 13 residues. CDR1 is MRHNA and CDR2 is SNTAGT in the germline V gene. The CDR3 protein is CASSDPPQETQYF. CDR3 coding DNA: TGTGCCAGCAGTGACCCCCCCCAGGAGACCCAGTACTTC.

This rearrangement joins TRBV7-2 to TRBJ2-1; TRBD2 matches 9 bases. The length of the CDR3 is 17 residues. V lost 5 bases and J lost 0; bases outside the gene matches: 8. Germline assignment: CDR1 SGHTA and CDR2 FQGNSA. The CDR3 sequence is CASSPTSGGSSYNEQFF. The CDR3 DNA reads as TGTGCCAGCAGCCCTACGAGCGGGGGGTCCTCCTACAATGAGCAGTTCTTC.

This chain links TRBV2 with TRBJ1-2; 9 bases fit TRBD1. This CDR3 region has 16 residues. From germline, CDR1 is SNHLY and CDR2 FYNNEI. The V gene end was trimmed by 2 bases and the J gene end by 8 bases; junction bases not matched to a gene: 12. The CDR3 DNA sequence: TGTGCCAGCAGTGAATCGACCGGGACAGGGATGGTAGGCTACACCTTC. Translating it yields CASSESTGTGMVGYTF.

The chain links TRBV28 to TRBJ1-6; TRBD1 might be the D (6 bases). The germline V gene has CDR1 MDHEN and CDR2 SYDVKM. The CDR3 is 12 amino acids. V was shortened by 5 bases and J by 16 bases, with 15 bases between the two germline ends. DNA of the CDR3: TGTGCCAGCAGTCAGGCAGGACAGTATCTCCACTTT. Protein sequence: CASSQAGQYLHF.

The chain employs TRBV7-6 and TRBJ1-4, with D possibly TRBD1 on 6 matching bases. Looked up from germline, CDR1 is SGHVS and CDR2 is FNYEAQ. Trimming took off 2 bases at V and 2 bases at J, with 9 bases between the two ends. This CDR3 comprises 15 residues. Here the CDR3 DNA reads TGTGCCAGCAGCTTAATGCAGGGGACTAATGAAAAACTGTTTTTT. Residues: CASSLMQGTNEKLFF.

The genes are TRBV5-4 and TRBJ1-1, with TRBD1 identical over 8 bases. The V and J ends lost 4 bases and 1 base, in that order; junction bases with no gene match: 12. CDR1 is SGHNT, CDR2 YYREEE, per germline (reference sequence). The CDR3 is 17 amino acids. The CDR3 DNA reads TGTGCCAGCAGCCGGAGGGCCACAGGGGGGAGGAACACTGAAGCTTTCTTT. Its protein is CASSRRATGGRNTEAFF.

This chain uses TRBV19 with TRBJ1-1; D may be TRBD1 (6 bases). The ends were cut back, 5 bases at V and 1 base at J, with 8 bases in the middle. The CDR3 has 13 residues. Germline V gene data show CDR1 as LNHDA and CDR2 as SQIVND (reference sequence). The CDR3 region has the DNA TGTGCCAGTAGTCGGACAGAGAACACTGAAGCTTTCTTT. Residues: CASSRTENTEAFF.

The rearrangement uses TRBV6-1 and TRBJ1-2; D gene ambiguous. V shed 0 bases and J shed 7 bases, with 9 bases lying between them. Germline lookup yields CDR1 MNHNS and CDR2 SASEGT. There are 13 residues in the CDR3. Written as DNA, the CDR3 is TGTGCCAGCAGTGAAGCCGGTCCTGGTGGCTACACCTTC. Its protein product is CASSEAGPGGYTF.

The rearrangement uses TRBV19 and TRBJ1-2, with 9 bases fitting TRBD1. This CDR3 contains 15 residues. CDR1 is LNHDA, CDR2 SQIVND, per germline (reference sequence). J gave up 2 bases and V 5 bases, and 6 bases lay outside the gene matches. The CDR3 DNA reads TGTGCCAGTAGTGGCTGGGGACAGGGAAACTATGGCTACACCTTC. Translating gives CASSGWGQGNYGYTF.

CDR3 nucleotide sequence: TGTGCCAGCAGCTTGTTGGGGGGTTCTGGAAACACCATATATTTT. Its protein product is CASSLLGGSGNTIYF. The chain uses TRBV5-5 and TRBJ1-3; a weak D match, TRBD1 (5 bases). The CDR3 runs 15 residues. Germline CDR1 SGHKS, CDR2 YYEKEE (reference sequence). V was shortened by 1 base and J by 1 base, with 9 bases between the two germline ends.

Turning to this clone: Other DNA variants within this sample encode the same CDR3. The J gene is TRBJ1-2, the V gene TRBV29-1, with 7 bases matching TRBD1. Trimming cost V 2 bases and J 2 bases; bases outside gene matches: 5. CDR1 is SQVTM and CDR2 is ANQGSEA in the germline V gene. CDR3 size: 14 residues. The CDR3 protein is CSVEPTGTNYGYTF. Written as DNA, the CDR3 is TGCAGCGTTGAACCGACAGGGACCAACTATGGCTACACCTTC. Together with reference TRBV29-1 and TRBJ1-2, the CDR3 gives the full variable domain: SAVISQKPSRDICQRGTSLTIQCQVDSQVTMMFWYRQQPGQSLTLIATANQGSEATYESGFVIDKFPISRPNLTFSTLTVSNMSPEDSSIYLCSVEPTGTNYGYTFGSGTRLTVV.

This rearrangement joins TRBV18 to TRBJ1-5; 10 bases match TRBD1. Per the germline V gene, CDR1 is KGHSH and CDR2 is LQKENI. Trimming took 6 bases from V and 4 from J; bases not matched to a gene: 6. This CDR3 is 15 amino acids long. The CDR3 coding sequence is TGTGCCAGCTCTCCCGGGACAGGGGAAAATCAGCCCCAGCATTTT. It specifies CASSPGTGENQPQHF.

The chain joins TRBV9 to TRBJ2-3, with 8 bases aligning to TRBD2. Losses at the gene ends were 4 bases for V and 2 bases for J; bases not matched to a gene: 15. CDR1 is SGDLS, CDR2 YYNGEE, per germline. The CDR3 is made up of 18 amino acids. The chain's CDR3 is CASSSWTGGGWVTDTQYF. Here the CDR3 DNA reads TGTGCCAGCAGCTCCTGGACGGGGGGGGGCTGGGTCACAGATACGCAGTATTTT.

The chain recombines TRBV5-1 with TRBJ2-7; TRBD1 might be the D (5 bases). There are 12 residues in the CDR3. Trimming took 7 bases from V and 0 from J, leaving 8 bases between them. In germline, CDR1 is SGHRS, CDR2 YFSETQ. The CDR3 loop is CASGAGSYEQYF. The CDR3 nucleotides are TGCGCCAGCGGGGCAGGCTCCTACGAGCAGTACTTC.

The gene calls are TRBV7-2 and TRBJ1-4, with D possibly TRBD1 on 5 matching bases. Trimming took off 0 bases at V and 6 bases at J, with 11 bases between the two ends. The CDR3 totals 15 residues. The V gene's germline CDR1 is SGHTA and CDR2 FQGNSA. The CDR3 sequence: CASSLARQRDEKLFF. In DNA form, the CDR3 reads TGTGCCAGCAGCTTAGCGAGACAGCGCGATGAAAAACTGTTTTTT.

This clone was observed a few times. The chain recombines TRBV9 with TRBJ1-1; perhaps TRBD1 as D (5 bases). Trimming took 2 bases from V and 3 from J, leaving 8 bases between them. This CDR3 comprises 13 residues. The germline CDR1 and CDR2 sequences are SGDLS and YYNGEE. As DNA, the CDR3 is TGTGCCAGCAGCGTCGGGGGGTACACTGAAGCTTTCTTT. Translating it yields CASSVGGYTEAFF. The variable domain in full, completed from reference TRBV9 and TRBJ1-1, reads DSGVTQTPKHLITATGQRVTLRCSPRSGDLSVYWYQQSLDQGLQFLIQYYNGEERAKGNILERFSAQQFPDLHSELNLSSLELGDSALYFCASSVGGYTEAFFGQGTRLTVV.

The V gene is TRBV30, the J gene TRBJ1-3; TRBD1 might be the D (6 bases). CDR1 and CDR2 from the germline V gene are GTSNPN and SVGIG (reference sequence). Trimming removed 0 bases from V and 0 bases from J, with 12 bases in between. The CDR3 runs 16 residues. CDR3 coding DNA: TGTGCCTGGAGTGTACCGGACAGCCGCTCTGGAAACACCATATATTTT. Amino acid sequence: CAWSVPDSRSGNTIYF.

This clone occurred once. This chain connects TRBV7-9 to TRBJ2-2, with 7 bases lining up with TRBD2. The ends lost 4 bases at V and 6 bases at J; junction bases unmatched: 2. CDR3 length: 13 amino acids. Germline values: CDR1 SEHNR, CDR2 FQNEAQ (reference sequence). Here the CDR3 reads CASSYGGSGELFF. The CDR3 bases are TGTGCCAGCAGCTACGGGGGGTCCGGGGAGCTGTTTTTT.

The chain links TRBV28 to TRBJ2-7; 7 bases align to TRBD1. The CDR3 covers 13 residues. Losses at the gene ends were 6 bases for V and 3 bases for J; bases not matched to a gene: 5. CDR1 and CDR2 (germline): MDHEN, SYDVKM. CDR3 sequence reads: CASRRQGVYEQYF. The CDR3 DNA follows: TGTGCCAGCAGGAGACAGGGCGTCTACGAGCAGTACTTC.